This T cell receptor beta chain was sequenced for a study of follicular helper T cells after annual influenza vaccination. V was trimmed by 2 bases and J by 6 bases, leaving 11 bases between them. CDR1 is MNHNY and CDR2 is SVGAGI in the germline V gene (reference sequence). This CDR3 contains 14 residues. TCRB sequencing was done at Survey resolution level. Clones were read by immunoSEQ multiplex PCR, and TCRdb kept only the in-frame ones, dropping some. Of roughly 9,000 clones listed, 75% to 85% are singletons. Time point: 2013-2014 season, 7 days after vaccination. Non-naive CD4+CXCR5+PD-1+ cTfh were sorted into ICOS+CD38+ and ICOS-CD38- fractions. Comments on this clone: Its antigen is not known.

Study conclusions and caveats: Recurrent ICOS+CD38+ cTfh clonotypes included tetramer and AIM influenza-specific ones.

This receptor was taken from an adult who received the influenza vaccine. The J gene is TRBJ2-4, the V gene TRBV6-6; a possible D gene is TRBD1 (5 bases). The sample consisted of CXCR5+ CD38- circulating T follicular helper cells from blood, taken 7 days after influenza vaccination. As for subset: circulating Tfh, non-naive CD4+CXCR5+PD-1+ (ICOS+CD38+ or ICOS-CD38-). The CDR3 coding sequence is TGTGCCAGCAGTTACGGGGAAGGGGCAAACATTCAGTACTTC. It translates to CASSYGEGANIQYF.